This TCR beta chain was sequenced in a study of blood T cell repertoires in COVID-19. Study background: Whether acute or convalescent, the COVID-19 samples came from the United States, Italy and Spain.

Trimming cost V 2 bases and J 8 bases; bases outside gene matches: 12. CDR3 size: 16 residues. Germline V gives CDR1 KGHSH, CDR2 LQKENI. Assay: immunoSEQ multiplex PCR; the TCRdb copy retains only in-frame clones and omits some. The table has roughly 250,000 clones, about 91% seen once. The chain links TRBV18 to TRBJ2-3, with 8 bases matching TRBD2. The clonotype comes from a person under 30 with COVID-19, enrolled during active disease. Sequenced: peripheral blood. This chain's CDR3 is CASSPTPSGFVPTQYF. Written as DNA, the CDR3 is TGTGCCAGCTCACCAACCCCTAGCGGGTTCGTCCCTACGCAGTATTTT.